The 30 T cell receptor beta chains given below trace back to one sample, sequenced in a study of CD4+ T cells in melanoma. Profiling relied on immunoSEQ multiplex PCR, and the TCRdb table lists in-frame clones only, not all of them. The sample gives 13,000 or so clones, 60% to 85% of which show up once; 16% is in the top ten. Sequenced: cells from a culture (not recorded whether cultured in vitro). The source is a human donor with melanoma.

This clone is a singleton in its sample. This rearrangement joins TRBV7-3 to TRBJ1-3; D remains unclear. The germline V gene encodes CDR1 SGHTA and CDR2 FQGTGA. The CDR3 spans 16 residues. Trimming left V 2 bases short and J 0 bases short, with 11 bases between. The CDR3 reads CASSLGPRNSGNTIYF. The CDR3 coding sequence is TGTGCCAGCAGCTTAGGCCCGCGGAACTCTGGAAACACCATATATTTT.

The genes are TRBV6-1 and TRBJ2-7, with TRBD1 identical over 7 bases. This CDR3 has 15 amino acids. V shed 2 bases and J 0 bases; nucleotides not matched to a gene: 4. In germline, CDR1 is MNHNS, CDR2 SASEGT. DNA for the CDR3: TGTGCCAGCAGTGAACAGGGGACAGCCTCCTACGAGCAGTACTTC. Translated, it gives CASSEQGTASYEQYF.

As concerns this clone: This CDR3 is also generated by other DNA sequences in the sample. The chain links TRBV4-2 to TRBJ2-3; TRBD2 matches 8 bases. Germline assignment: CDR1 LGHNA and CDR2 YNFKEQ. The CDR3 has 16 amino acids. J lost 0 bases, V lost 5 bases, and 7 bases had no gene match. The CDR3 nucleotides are TGTGCCAGCAGCTTGGGAGCGGGGGTTAGCACAGATACGCAGTATTTT. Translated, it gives CASSLGAGVSTDTQYF.

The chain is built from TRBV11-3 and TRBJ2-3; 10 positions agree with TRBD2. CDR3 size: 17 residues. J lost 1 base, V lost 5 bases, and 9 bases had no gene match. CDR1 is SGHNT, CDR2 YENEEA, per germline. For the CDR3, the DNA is TGTGCCAGCAGCCTTCCCACAACTAGCGGGGGCACAGATACGCAGTATTTT. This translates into CASSLPTTSGGTDTQYF.

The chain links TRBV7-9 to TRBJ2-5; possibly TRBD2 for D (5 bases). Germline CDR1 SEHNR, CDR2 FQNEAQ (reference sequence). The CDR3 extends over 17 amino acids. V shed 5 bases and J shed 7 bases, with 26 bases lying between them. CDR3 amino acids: CASSLIMGAQNLGTQYF. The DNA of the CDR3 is TGTGCCAGCAGCCTAATAATGGGAGCCCAAAACCTAGGGACCCAGTACTTC. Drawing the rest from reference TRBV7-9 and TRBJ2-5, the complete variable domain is DTGVSQNPRHKITKRGQNVTFRCDPISEHNRLYWYRQTLGQGPEFLTYFQNEAQLEKSRLLSDRFSAERPKGSFSTLEIQRTEQGDSAMYLCASSLIMGAQNLGTQYFGPGTRLLVL.

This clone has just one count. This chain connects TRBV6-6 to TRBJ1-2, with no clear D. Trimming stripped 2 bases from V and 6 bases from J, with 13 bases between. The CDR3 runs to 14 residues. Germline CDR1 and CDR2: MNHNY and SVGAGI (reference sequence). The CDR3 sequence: CASSYQYTQNGYTF. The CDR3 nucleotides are TGTGCCAGCAGTTACCAATACACACAGAATGGCTACACCTTC.

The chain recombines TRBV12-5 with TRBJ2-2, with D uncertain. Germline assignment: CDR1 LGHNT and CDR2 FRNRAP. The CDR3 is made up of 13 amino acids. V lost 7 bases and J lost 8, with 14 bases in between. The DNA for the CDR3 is TGTGCTAGTGCCTCTTACTCTGGGGGGGAGCTGTTTTTT. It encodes CASASYSGGELFF. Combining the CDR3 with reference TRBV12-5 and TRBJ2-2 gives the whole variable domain DARVTQTPRHKVTEMGQEVTMRCQPILGHNTVFWYRQTMMQGLELLAYFRNRAPLDDSGMPKDRFSAEMPDATLATLKIQPSEPRDSAVYFCASASYSGGELFFGEGSRLTVL.

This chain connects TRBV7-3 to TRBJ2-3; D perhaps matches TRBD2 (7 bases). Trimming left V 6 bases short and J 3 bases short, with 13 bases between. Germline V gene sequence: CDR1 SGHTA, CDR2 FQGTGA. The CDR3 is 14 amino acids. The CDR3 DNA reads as TGTGCCAGCAGGGCGGGGGCTACGACAGATACGCAGTATTTT. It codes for CASRAGATTDTQYF.

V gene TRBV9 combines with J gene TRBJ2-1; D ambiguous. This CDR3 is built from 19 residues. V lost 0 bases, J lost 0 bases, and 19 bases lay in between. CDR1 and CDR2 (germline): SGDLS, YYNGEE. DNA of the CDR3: TGTGCCAGCAGCGTAGAAGCGCCGGCCGCGCTTAGCTCCTACAATGAGCAGTTCTTC. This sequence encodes CASSVEAPAALSSYNEQFF.

CDR3 sequence: CAWSGSKGGGEKLFF. CDR3 DNA: TGTGCCTGGAGTGGCAGCAAAGGGGGAGGAGAAAAACTGTTTTTT. V usage is TRBV30 and J usage is TRBJ1-4; the D gene is possibly TRBD1 (6 bases). The CDR3 totals 15 residues. Germline V gene sequence: CDR1 GTSNPN, CDR2 SVGIG (reference sequence). The ends were cut back, 1 base at V and 8 bases at J, with 17 bases in the middle. Full variable domain (missing parts from reference TRBV30 and TRBJ1-4): SQTIHQWPATLVQPVGSPLSLECTVEGTSNPNLYWYRQAAGRGLQLLFYSVGIGQISSEVPQNLSASRPQDRQFILSSKKLLLSDSGFYLCAWSGSKGGGEKLFFGSGTQLSVL.

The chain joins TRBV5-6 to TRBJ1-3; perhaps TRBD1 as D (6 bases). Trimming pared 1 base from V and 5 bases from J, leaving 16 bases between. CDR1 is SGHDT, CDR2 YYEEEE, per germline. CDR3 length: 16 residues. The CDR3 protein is CASSLYQGIQRNTIYF. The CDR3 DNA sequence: TGTGCCAGCAGCTTGTACCAGGGGATTCAAAGAAACACCATATATTTT.

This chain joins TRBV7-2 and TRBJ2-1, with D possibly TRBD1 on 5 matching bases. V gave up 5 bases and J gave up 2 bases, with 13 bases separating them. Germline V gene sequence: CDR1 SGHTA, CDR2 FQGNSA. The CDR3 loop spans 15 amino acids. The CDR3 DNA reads TGTGCCAGCAGCCTAGACAGTCTGCCCTACAATGAGCAGTTCTTC. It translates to CASSLDSLPYNEQFF.

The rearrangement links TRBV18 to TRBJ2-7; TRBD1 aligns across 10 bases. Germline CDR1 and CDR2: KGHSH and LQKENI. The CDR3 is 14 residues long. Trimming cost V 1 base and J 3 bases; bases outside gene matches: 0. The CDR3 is CASSPRTGGYEQYF. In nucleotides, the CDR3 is TGTGCCAGCTCACCACGGACAGGGGGCTACGAGCAGTACTTC.

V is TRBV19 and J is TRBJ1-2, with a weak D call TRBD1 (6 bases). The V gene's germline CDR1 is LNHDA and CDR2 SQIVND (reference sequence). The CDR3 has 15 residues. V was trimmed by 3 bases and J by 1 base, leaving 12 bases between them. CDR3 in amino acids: CASSIGRGLNYGYTF. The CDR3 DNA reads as TGTGCCAGTAGTATCGGCAGGGGCCTTAACTATGGCTACACCTTC.

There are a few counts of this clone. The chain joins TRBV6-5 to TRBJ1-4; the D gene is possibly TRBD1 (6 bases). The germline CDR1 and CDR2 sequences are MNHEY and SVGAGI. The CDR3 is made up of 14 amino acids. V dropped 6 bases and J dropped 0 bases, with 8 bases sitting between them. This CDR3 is CASRDSTTNEKLFF. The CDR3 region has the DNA TGTGCCAGCAGGGACAGTACAACTAATGAAAAACTGTTTTTT.

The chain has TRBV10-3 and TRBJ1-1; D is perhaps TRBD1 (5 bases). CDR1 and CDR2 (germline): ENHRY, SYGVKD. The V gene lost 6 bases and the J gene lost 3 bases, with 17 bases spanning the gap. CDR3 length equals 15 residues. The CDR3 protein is CAIRETRGRYTEAFF. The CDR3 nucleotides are TGTGCCATCAGAGAAACGAGGGGCAGGTACACTGAAGCTTTCTTT.

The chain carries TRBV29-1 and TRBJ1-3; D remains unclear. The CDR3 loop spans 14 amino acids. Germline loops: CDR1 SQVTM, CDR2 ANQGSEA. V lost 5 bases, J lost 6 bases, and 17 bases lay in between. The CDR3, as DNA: TGCAGCGTTAAGGTGGCAGCCCTAGCAAACACCATATATTTT. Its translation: CSVKVAALANTIYF.

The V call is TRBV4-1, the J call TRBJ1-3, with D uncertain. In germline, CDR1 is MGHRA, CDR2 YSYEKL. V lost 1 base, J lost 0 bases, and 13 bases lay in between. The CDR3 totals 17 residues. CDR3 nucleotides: TGCGCCAGCAGCCAAGCGGGAGCCGGGCTCTCTGGAAACACCATATATTTT. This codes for CASSQAGAGLSGNTIYF.

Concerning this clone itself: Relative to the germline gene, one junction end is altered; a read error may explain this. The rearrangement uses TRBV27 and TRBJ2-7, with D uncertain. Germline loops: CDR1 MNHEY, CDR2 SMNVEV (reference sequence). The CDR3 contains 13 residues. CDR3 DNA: TGTGACAGCAGTTTCGGGTCCTCCTACGAGCAGTACTTC. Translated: CDSSFGSSYEQYF.

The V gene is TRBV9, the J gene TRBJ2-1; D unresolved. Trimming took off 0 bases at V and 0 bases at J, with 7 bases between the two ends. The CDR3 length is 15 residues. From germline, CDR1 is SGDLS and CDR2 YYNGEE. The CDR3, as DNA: TGTGCCAGCAGCGTAGATGTGAGCTCCTACAATGAGCAGTTCTTC. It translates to CASSVDVSSYNEQFF.

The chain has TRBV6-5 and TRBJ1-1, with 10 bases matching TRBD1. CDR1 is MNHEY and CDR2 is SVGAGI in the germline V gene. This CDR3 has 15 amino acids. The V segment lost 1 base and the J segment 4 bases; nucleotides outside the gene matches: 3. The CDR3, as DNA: TGTGCCAGCAGTTACTTGGACAGGGGGGCCACTGAAGCTTTCTTT. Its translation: CASSYLDRGATEAFF.

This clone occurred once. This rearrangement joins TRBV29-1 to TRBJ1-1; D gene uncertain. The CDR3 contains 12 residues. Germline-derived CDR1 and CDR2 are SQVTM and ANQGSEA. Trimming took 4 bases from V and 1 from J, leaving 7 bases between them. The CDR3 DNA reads TGCAGCGTTGTCAAATCGAACACTGAAGCTTTCTTT. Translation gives CSVVKSNTEAFF.

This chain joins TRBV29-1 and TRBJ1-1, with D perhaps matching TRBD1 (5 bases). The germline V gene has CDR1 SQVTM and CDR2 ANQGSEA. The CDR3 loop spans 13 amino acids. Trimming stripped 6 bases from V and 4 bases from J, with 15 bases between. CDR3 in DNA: TGCAGCGTCTCTCAGGGACGGGGCACTGAAGCTTTCTTT. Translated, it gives CSVSQGRGTEAFF.

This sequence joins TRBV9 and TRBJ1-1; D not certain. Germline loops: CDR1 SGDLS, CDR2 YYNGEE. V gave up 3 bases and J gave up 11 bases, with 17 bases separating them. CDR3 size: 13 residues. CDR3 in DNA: TGTGCCAGCAGCGCCGGCCCGGGCGTCCGTGCTTTCTTT. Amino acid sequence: CASSAGPGVRAFF.

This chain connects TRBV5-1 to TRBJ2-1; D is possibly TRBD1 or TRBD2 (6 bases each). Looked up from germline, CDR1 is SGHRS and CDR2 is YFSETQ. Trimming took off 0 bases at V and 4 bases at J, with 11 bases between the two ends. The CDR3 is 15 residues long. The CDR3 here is CASSLGGGKYNEQFF. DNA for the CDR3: TGCGCCAGCAGCTTGGGAGGGGGGAAGTACAATGAGCAGTTCTTC.

The CDR3, as DNA: TGTGCCAGCAGTGAGTTCGGGGGGGCTTCAACCAATGAGCAGTTCTTC. This encodes CASSEFGGASTNEQFF. The genes are TRBV2 and TRBJ2-1; 8 bases are shared with TRBD2. V lost 3 bases and J lost 6; bases outside the gene matches: 10. The CDR3 sequence is 16 residues long. Germline V CDR1 and CDR2: SNHLY, FYNNEI.

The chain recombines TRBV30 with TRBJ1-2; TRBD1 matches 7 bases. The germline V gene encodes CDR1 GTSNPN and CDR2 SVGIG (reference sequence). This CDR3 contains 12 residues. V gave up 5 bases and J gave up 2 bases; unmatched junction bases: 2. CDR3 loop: CAWQQGNYGYTF. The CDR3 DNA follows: TGTGCCTGGCAACAGGGGAACTATGGCTACACCTTC. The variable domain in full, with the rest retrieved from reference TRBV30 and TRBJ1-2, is SQTIHQWPATLVQPVGSPLSLECTVEGTSNPNLYWYRQAAGRGLQLLFYSVGIGQISSEVPQNLSASRPQDRQFILSSKKLLLSDSGFYLCAWQQGNYGYTFGSGTRLTVV.

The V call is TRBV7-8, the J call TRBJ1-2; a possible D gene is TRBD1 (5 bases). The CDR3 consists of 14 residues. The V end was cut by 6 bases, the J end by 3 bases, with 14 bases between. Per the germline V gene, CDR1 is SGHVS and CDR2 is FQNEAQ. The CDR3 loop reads CASSLTGTDYGYTF. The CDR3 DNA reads TGTGCCAGCAGTTTGACCGGGACGGACTATGGCTACACCTTC.

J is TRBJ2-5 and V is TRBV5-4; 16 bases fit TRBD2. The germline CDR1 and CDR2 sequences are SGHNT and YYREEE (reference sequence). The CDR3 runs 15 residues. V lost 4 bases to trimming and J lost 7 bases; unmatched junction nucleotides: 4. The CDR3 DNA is TGTGCCAGCAGCGCCGGGACTAGCGGGGGGGGGACCCAGTACTTC. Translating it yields CASSAGTSGGGTQYF.

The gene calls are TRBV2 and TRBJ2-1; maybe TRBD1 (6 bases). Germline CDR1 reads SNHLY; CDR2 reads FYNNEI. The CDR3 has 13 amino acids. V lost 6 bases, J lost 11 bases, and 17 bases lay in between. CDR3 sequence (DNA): TGTGCCAGCAGATCCCTGGAAGGGGGAAAGCAGTTCTTC. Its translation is CASRSLEGGKQFF.